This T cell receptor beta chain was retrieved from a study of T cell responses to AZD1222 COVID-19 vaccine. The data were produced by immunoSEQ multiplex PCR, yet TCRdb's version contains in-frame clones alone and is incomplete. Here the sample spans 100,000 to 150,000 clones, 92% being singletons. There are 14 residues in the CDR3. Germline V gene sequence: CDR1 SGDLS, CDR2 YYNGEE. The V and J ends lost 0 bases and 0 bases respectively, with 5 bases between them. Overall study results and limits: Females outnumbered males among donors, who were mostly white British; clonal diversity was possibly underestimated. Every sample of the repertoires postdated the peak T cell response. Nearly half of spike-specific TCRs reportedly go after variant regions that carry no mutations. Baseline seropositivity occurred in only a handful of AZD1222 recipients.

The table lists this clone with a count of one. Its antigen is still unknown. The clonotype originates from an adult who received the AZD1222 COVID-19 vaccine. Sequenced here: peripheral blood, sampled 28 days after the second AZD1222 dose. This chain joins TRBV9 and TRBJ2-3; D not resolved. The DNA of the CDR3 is TGTGCCAGCAGCGTAGTGGGTAGCACAGATACGCAGTATTTT. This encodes CASSVVGSTDTQYF.